These 23 T cell receptor beta chains share one sample of origin, sequenced in a study of human T cells and chemical hapten exposure. TCRdb ran MiXCR on the RACE reads and lists one entry per CDR3 protein. The table records over 300,000 distinct CDR3 sequences, approximately 5% of them present only once. Stated time point: pre-sensitization, week 0. Treatment meaning: therapeutic diphenylcyclopropenone sensitization with weekly scalp DPC. Sequencing used whole blood, obtained in connection with sensitization to the hapten diphenylcyclopropenone (DPC). Receptors originate from a woman aged 45-59 years with alopecia areata. Some clones in this sample may be carry-over from other donors' samples.

In its sample, this clonotype was seen many times. The chain uses TRBV3-1 and TRBJ1-1; 7 bases are shared with TRBD1. This CDR3 is 16 amino acids long. V was pared by 4 bases and J by 1 base, with 9 bases of the junction left unmatched. Germline V gene lookup returns CDR1 LGHDT and CDR2 YNNKEL (reference sequence). The CDR3 is CASSPPKGARNTEAFF. CDR3 coding DNA: TGTGCCAGCAGCCCCCCCAAGGGGGCGAGGAACACTGAAGCTTTCTTT. Drawing the rest from reference TRBV3-1 and TRBJ1-1, the complete variable domain is DTAVSQTPKYLVTQMGNDKSIKCEQNLGHDTMYWYKQDSKKFLKIMFSYNNKELIINETVPNRFSPKSPDKAHLNLHINSLELGDSAVYFCASSPPKGARNTEAFFGQGTRLTVV.

The rearrangement joins TRBV3-1 to TRBJ1-3; no clear D gene. Germline-derived CDR1 and CDR2 are LGHDT and YNNKEL (reference sequence). The CDR3 has 15 residues. V lost 0 bases and J lost 0, with 6 bases in between. The CDR3 reads CASSQERISGNTIYF. The CDR3 DNA follows: TGTGCCAGCAGCCAAGAGCGGATCTCTGGAAACACCATATATTTT.

This clonotype was detected ten times or more. The J gene is TRBJ2-2, the V gene TRBV2; the D call may be TRBD1 or TRBD2 (5 bases each). The CDR3 consists of 15 residues. CDR1 and CDR2 from the germline V gene are SNHLY and FYNNEI. With 4 bases removed from V and 5 bases from J, the gap between germline ends came to 14 bases. Written as DNA, the CDR3 is TGTGCCAGCAGTGGGACGGCCTGGGGGACCGGGGAGCTGTTTTTT. Its protein product is CASSGTAWGTGELFF.

At least ten counts were recorded for this clonotype. This chain connects TRBV27 to TRBJ2-3, with D possibly matching TRBD2 (6 bases). CDR1 and CDR2 (germline): MNHEY, SMNVEV (reference sequence). V dropped 2 bases and J dropped 5 bases, with 11 bases sitting between them. This CDR3 is built from 14 residues. The CDR3 spells CASSLGSGGDTQYF. CDR3 nucleotide sequence: TGTGCCAGCAGTTTAGGGTCCGGGGGAGATACGCAGTATTTT.

Ten or more counts support this clonotype. This chain connects TRBV7-6 to TRBJ1-1; a weak D match, TRBD1 (5 bases). This CDR3 is 15 amino acids long. V was shortened by 5 bases and J by 1 base, with 14 bases between the two germline ends. Germline V CDR1 and CDR2: SGHVS, FNYEAQ. CDR3 nucleotide sequence: TGTGCCAGCAGCCAATCGACAGACAAGAACACTGAAGCTTTCTTT. This gives the protein CASSQSTDKNTEAFF.

Note on this clonotype: A much larger clone lies a single base off, so this may be a read error. The chain joins TRBV5-4 to TRBJ2-3; the D is unclear. V was pared by 0 bases and J by 7 bases, with 6 bases between. Germline V gives CDR1 SGHNT, CDR2 YYREEE (reference sequence). The CDR3 is 12 residues long. The CDR3 coding sequence is TGTGCCAGCAGCTTGGAGTCCAATACGCAGTATTTT. It translates to CASSLESNTQYF.

This clonotype appeared many times. V gene TRBV20-1 combines with J gene TRBJ2-1; 9 nucleotides agree with TRBD2. Trimming removed 6 bases from V and 6 bases from J; junction bases left unmatched: 9. Germline V gives CDR1 DFQATT, CDR2 SNEGSKA (reference sequence). This CDR3 is 14 amino acids long. CDR3 residues: CSAPPERGVNEQFF. The CDR3 nucleotides read TGCAGTGCCCCCCCGGAGCGGGGGGTCAATGAGCAGTTCTTC.

The chain employs TRBV5-1 and TRBJ1-1; no clear D. V lost 0 bases and J lost 0, with 12 bases in between. CDR1 and CDR2 (germline): SGHRS, YFSETQ. The CDR3 loop spans 16 amino acids. In DNA form, the CDR3 reads TGCGCCAGCAGCTTGGCCGGGGTACCCATGAACACTGAAGCTTTCTTT. Protein: CASSLAGVPMNTEAFF.

This clonotype occurred many times. V usage is TRBV5-1 and J usage is TRBJ2-7; possibly TRBD2 for D (5 bases). Trimming cost V 4 bases and J 9 bases, with 17 bases left between them. The CDR3 has 13 residues. From germline, CDR1 is SGHRS and CDR2 YFSETQ. Here the CDR3 reads CASSPGPGSGQYF. The CDR3 nucleotides are TGCGCCAGCAGCCCAGGACCGGGGTCCGGGCAGTACTTC.

The sample holds many counts of this clonotype. This chain's CDR3 is CSALLWGRGDTGELFF. The CDR3 DNA follows: TGCAGTGCGTTGCTTTGGGGGAGAGGAGACACCGGGGAGCTGTTTTTT. The genes are TRBV20-1 and TRBJ2-2; D tentatively reads TRBD1 or TRBD2 (5 bases each). CDR3 length: 16 residues. Per the germline V gene, CDR1 is DFQATT and CDR2 is SNEGSKA (reference sequence). The ends were cut back, 6 bases at V and 3 bases at J, with 20 bases in the middle.

This clonotype was recorded many times. This sequence joins TRBV25-1 and TRBJ1-5; D is perhaps TRBD1 (6 bases). CDR1 and CDR2 from the germline V gene are MGHDK and SYGVNS. The CDR3 extends over 14 amino acids. The V end was cut by 4 bases, the J end by 4 bases, with 11 bases between. In DNA, the CDR3 is TGTGCCAGCAGTGGAACTACAGGGAATCAGCCCCAGCATTTT. Its translation is CASSGTTGNQPQHF.

This clonotype showed up many times. V is TRBV19 and J is TRBJ1-6, with unresolved D. The germline gives CDR1 LNHDA, CDR2 SQIVND (reference sequence). This CDR3 has 15 amino acids. V was cut by 7 bases and J by 8 bases, with 18 bases left in between. The CDR3 DNA is TGTGCCAGTACCTCCTTTTACCGAGGCCATTCACCCCTCCACTTT. Protein product: CASTSFYRGHSPLHF.

This clonotype has only a few counts. This sequence joins TRBV12-3 or TRBV12-4 and TRBJ1-5; TRBD1 is a possible D gene (5 bases). CDR3 length: 14 amino acids. The V end lost 8 bases, the J end lost 0 bases, and 11 bases lay between the germline ends. The CDR3 DNA follows: TGTGCCAGCCGAAGCGGGGGTAGCAATCAGCCCCAGCATTTT. The encoded protein is CASRSGGSNQPQHF.

In its sample, this clonotype was seen many times. This CDR3 reads CASSLGRAYGYTF. The CDR3 DNA follows: TGTGCCAGCAGCTTAGGACGGGCCTATGGCTACACCTTC. The gene calls are TRBV5-6 and TRBJ1-2; D is undetermined. With 2 bases removed from V and 4 bases from J, the gap between germline ends came to 9 bases. Germline CDR1 SGHDT, CDR2 YYEEEE. This CDR3 comprises 13 residues.

This clonotype was seen more than once but under ten times. V is TRBV12-3 or TRBV12-4 and J is TRBJ2-5, with 9 bases aligning to TRBD1. The CDR3 runs to 16 residues. V lost 6 bases, J lost 2 bases, and 10 bases stayed unmatched. CDR3 residues: CASRSMVGQGQETQYF. CDR3 nucleotide sequence: TGTGCCAGCAGGTCCATGGTCGGACAGGGGCAAGAGACCCAGTACTTC.

This clonotype showed up many times. The chain joins TRBV6-2 or TRBV6-3 to TRBJ1-6; D unresolved. CDR3 length: 12 residues. Germline CDR1 is MNHEY and CDR2 is SVGEGT. V lost 6 bases, J lost 7 bases, and 7 bases lay in between. CDR3 in amino acids: CASSALNSPLHF. The CDR3 bases are TGTGCCAGCAGCGCCCTGAATTCACCCCTCCACTTT.

This chain links TRBV7-8 with TRBJ1-1; no clear D. CDR3 size: 15 residues. Trimming removed 1 base at V and 1 base at J, with 10 bases between. In germline, CDR1 is SGHVS, CDR2 FQNEAQ. The CDR3, as DNA: TGTGCCAGCAGCTTAGGCGGGTCTCCGAACACTGAAGCTTTCTTT. It codes for CASSLGGSPNTEAFF.

As concerns this clonotype: A much more abundant neighbour one base away suggests this may be a read error. V and J are TRBV6-1 and TRBJ2-5, with D unclear. The CDR3 covers 14 residues. V gave up 2 bases and J gave up 6 bases, with 13 bases separating them. The V gene's germline CDR1 is MNHNS and CDR2 SASEGT. CDR3 protein: CASSELQSLKTQYF. Written as DNA, the CDR3 is TGTGCCAGCAGTGAATTGCAGTCCCTAAAGACCCAGTACTTC.

This clonotype has a count of ten or more. The V gene is TRBV20-1, the J gene TRBJ1-2; possibly TRBD1 for D (5 bases). The V gene's germline CDR1 is DFQATT and CDR2 SNEGSKA (reference sequence). CDR3 length equals 12 residues. Deletions cut 0 bases from V and 5 bases from J, with 7 bases between. CDR3 residues: CSARDGQYGYTF. CDR3 nucleotides: TGCAGTGCTAGAGACGGACAATATGGCTACACCTTC.

This clonotype was recorded at least ten times. V is TRBV5-1 and J is TRBJ2-7, with 7 bases that match TRBD2. J gave up 3 bases and V 1 base, and 4 bases lay outside the gene matches. Germline V CDR1 and CDR2: SGHRS, YFSETQ. CDR3 length equals 14 residues. The DNA for the CDR3 is TGCGCCAGCAGCTTGAGGCGGGGGAGCTACGAGCAGTACTTC. Translation gives CASSLRRGSYEQYF.

This clonotype was seen more than once but under ten times. The rearrangement joins TRBV14 to TRBJ2-5, with 7 bases fitting TRBD1. Germline V CDR1 and CDR2: SGHDN, FVKESK. V trimming: 4 bases; J trimming: 4 bases; junction bases outside the gene matches: 15. The CDR3 runs to 17 residues. CDR3 sequence reads: CASSPGLGLPGGETQYF. CDR3 nucleotides: TGTGCCAGCAGCCCCGGCCTGGGGCTCCCAGGGGGAGAGACCCAGTACTTC.

This clonotype was observed a few times. V usage is TRBV14 and J usage is TRBJ2-3; no clear D gene. V lost 0 bases to trimming and J lost 1 base, with 17 bases between them. Germline V gene data show CDR1 as SGHDN and CDR2 as FVKESK. The CDR3 length is 18 residues. CDR3 sequence reads: CASSQEVLSGFGTDTQYF. CDR3 coding DNA: TGTGCCAGCAGCCAAGAAGTTTTGTCCGGATTTGGCACAGATACGCAGTATTTT.

This clonotype was counted only a few times. V usage is TRBV7-6 and J usage is TRBJ2-5; D uncertain. CDR3 size: 17 residues. V was cut by 4 bases and J by 1 base, with 19 bases left in between. In germline, CDR1 is SGHVS, CDR2 FNYEAQ. CDR3 region: CASSSLGPERPQETQYF. The CDR3 region has the DNA TGTGCCAGCAGCTCATTAGGGCCGGAAAGGCCCCAAGAGACCCAGTACTTC.